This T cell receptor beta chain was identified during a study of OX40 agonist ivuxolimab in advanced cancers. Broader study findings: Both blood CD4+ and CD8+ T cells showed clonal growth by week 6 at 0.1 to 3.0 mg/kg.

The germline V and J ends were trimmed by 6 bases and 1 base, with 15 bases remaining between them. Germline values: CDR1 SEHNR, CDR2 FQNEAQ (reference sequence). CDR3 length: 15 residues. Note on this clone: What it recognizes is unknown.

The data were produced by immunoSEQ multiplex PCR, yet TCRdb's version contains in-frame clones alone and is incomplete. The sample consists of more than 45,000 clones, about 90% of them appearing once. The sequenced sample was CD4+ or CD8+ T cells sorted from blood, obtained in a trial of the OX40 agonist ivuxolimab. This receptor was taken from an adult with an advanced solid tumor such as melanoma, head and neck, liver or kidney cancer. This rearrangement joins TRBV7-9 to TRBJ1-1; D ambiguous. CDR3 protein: CASRPSGLENTEAFF. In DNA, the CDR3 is TGTGCCAGCAGGCCAAGTGGGTTGGAGAACACTGAAGCTTTCTTT.